One and the same sample provided the 29 T cell receptor beta chains below, sequenced in a study of Ad26.COV2.S vaccination and SARS-CoV-2 variants. TCRdb keeps only in-frame clones here, not all; method: immunoSEQ multiplex PCR. This table has about 680,000 clones, more than 80% appearing once. Treatment meaning: some 20 received Ad26.COV2.S at low or high dose, single or two shots; roughly five received placebo; per-sample allocation not given. Day 63 after the first vaccine or placebo injection was the time point for sampling. The input for sequencing was peripheral blood, taken in a trial of Ad26.COV2.S vaccine versus placebo. These receptors originate from a person between 18 and 60 years old who received the Ad26.COV2.S COVID-19 vaccine or a placebo.

The gene calls are TRBV7-6 and TRBJ2-3; D may be TRBD1 (7 bases). The V end was cut by 2 bases, the J end by 5 bases, with 20 bases between. Germline lookup yields CDR1 SGHVS and CDR2 FNYEAQ. This CDR3 has 17 residues. The CDR3 nucleotides read TGTGCCAGCAGCTTAAACTTCCGAGGAGGGGGCGGAGATACGCAGTATTTT. Protein: CASSLNFRGGGGDTQYF.

Concerning this clone itself: The junction shows a germline mismatch at one end, possibly a read error. This rearrangement joins TRBV6-4 to TRBJ2-7; D might be TRBD1 or TRBD2, each matching 5 bases. CDR1 and CDR2 (germline): MRHNA, SNTAGT. The CDR3 is 12 residues long. The DNA of the CDR3 is TGTGCCAGCAGAGAAGCCTCGGGGCCTCGGAACTTC. Protein product: CASREASGPRNF.

The gene calls are TRBV7-9 and TRBJ2-1, with TRBD2 identical over 8 bases. V was pared by 3 bases and J by 9 bases, with 13 bases of the junction left unmatched. The CDR3 spans 16 residues. Germline CDR1 reads SEHNR; CDR2 reads FQNEAQ (reference sequence). The CDR3 bases are TGTGCCAGCAGCTTCCTGTTCGGAGCGGGAGTAAGTGAGCAGTTCTTC. It translates to CASSFLFGAGVSEQFF.

The rearrangement links TRBV19 to TRBJ2-7; 10 bases are shared with TRBD2. CDR1 is LNHDA, CDR2 SQIVND, per germline (reference sequence). The CDR3 is 13 amino acids. The CDR3 DNA reads as TGTGCTACCAGGGGTAGCGGGAGGTACGAGCAGTACTTC. Amino acid sequence: CATRGSGRYEQYF.

The V call is TRBV20-1, the J call TRBJ2-3; D remains unclear. CDR1 is DFQATT and CDR2 is SNEGSKA in the germline V gene (reference sequence). This CDR3 region has 14 residues. Trimming left V 3 bases short and J 3 bases short, with 13 bases between. CDR3 DNA sequence: TGCAGTGCTAGTGCCGGCGTCTGGACAGATACGCAGTATTTT. Residues: CSASAGVWTDTQYF.

This sequence joins TRBV7-8 and TRBJ2-1, with a weak D call TRBD2 (7 bases). Germline-derived CDR1 and CDR2 are SGHVS and FQNEAQ. Trimming took off 5 bases at V and 5 bases at J, with 19 bases between the two ends. This CDR3 has 16 residues. This CDR3 is CASSKWGGDTDNEQFF. The CDR3 DNA reads as TGTGCCAGCAGCAAATGGGGGGGCGACACGGACAATGAGCAGTTCTTC.

V gene TRBV10-3 combines with J gene TRBJ2-1; possibly TRBD2 for D (5 bases). The V gene's germline CDR1 is ENHRY and CDR2 SYGVKD. This CDR3 is 20 amino acids long. V gave up 0 bases and J gave up 2 bases, with 23 bases separating them. This CDR3 reads CAISESAGRSSSGTYNEQFF. The CDR3 DNA reads TGTGCCATCAGTGAGTCGGCGGGCAGGTCTTCAAGCGGAACCTACAATGAGCAGTTCTTC.

V and J are TRBV27 and TRBJ2-7, with D possibly TRBD1 on 7 matching bases. V was cut by 3 bases and J by 4 bases, with 13 bases left in between. CDR1 MNHEY and CDR2 SMNVEV come from the germline V gene (reference sequence). The CDR3 loop spans 14 amino acids. The CDR3, as DNA: TGTGCCAGCAGTTTTTCTCCAGGGGGGTACGAGCAGTACTTC. It is translated as CASSFSPGGYEQYF.

The chain combines TRBV6-7 with TRBJ1-2; perhaps TRBD1 as D (5 bases). TRBV6-7 is placed among ORFs of uncertain function. Deletions cut 6 bases from V and 2 bases from J, with 16 bases between. The CDR3 is 15 amino acids. The CDR3 DNA sequence: TGTGCCAGCAGGAGACACCCCCCAGGGAACTATGGCTACACCTTC. Residues: CASRRHPPGNYGYTF.

V and J are TRBV5-4 and TRBJ2-3; a possible D gene is TRBD2 (5 bases). The germline gives CDR1 SGHNT, CDR2 YYREEE (reference sequence). This CDR3 is built from 15 residues. Trimming took off 1 base at V and 0 bases at J, with 9 bases between the two ends. Here the CDR3 reads CASSLRRASTDTQYF. The DNA of the CDR3 is TGTGCCAGCAGCTTGAGGCGGGCCAGCACAGATACGCAGTATTTT.

The chain carries TRBV7-6 and TRBJ1-3; TRBD1 matches at 11 bases. Germline V lookup: CDR1 SGHVS, CDR2 FNYEAQ. The CDR3 is 16 residues long. The V segment lost 1 base and the J segment 2 bases; nucleotides outside the gene matches: 1. The CDR3 DNA reads as TGTGCCAGCAGCTTAGAGGGACAGGGGGCTGGAAACACCATATATTTT. This encodes CASSLEGQGAGNTIYF.

The CDR3 DNA sequence: TGTGCCAGTAGTATAACCCTGGGCGGAGTGAGCTCCTACGAGCAGTACTTC. Translation: CASSITLGGVSSYEQYF. The chain uses TRBV19 and TRBJ2-7; D is uncertain. V was clipped by 2 bases and J by 0 bases, with 17 bases between them. The CDR3 spans 17 residues. The germline CDR1 and CDR2 sequences are LNHDA and SQIVND (reference sequence).

The chain carries TRBV7-2 and TRBJ1-1, with D possibly matching TRBD1 (5 bases). This CDR3 is 13 amino acids long. From germline, CDR1 is SGHTA and CDR2 FQGNSA. Deletions cut 6 bases from V and 5 bases from J, with 13 bases between. CDR3 nucleotides: TGTGCCAGCAGGGTAACGGGGGGGACTGAAGCTTTCTTT. Protein product: CASRVTGGTEAFF.

The rearrangement uses TRBV3-1 (or the pseudogene TRBV3-2) and TRBJ2-5, with TRBD2 identical over 7 bases. CDR3 length: 14 amino acids. Trimming took 4 bases from V and 4 from J; bases not matched to a gene: 6. Germline CDR1 LGHDT, CDR2 YNNKEL (reference sequence). The CDR3 spells CASSLGRAGETQYF. For the CDR3, the DNA is TGTGCCAGCAGCCTGGGGAGGGCCGGAGAGACCCAGTACTTC.

The chain is built from TRBV19 and TRBJ2-5, with a possible D match to TRBD2 (6 bases). This CDR3 contains 19 residues. CDR1 and CDR2 from the germline V gene are LNHDA and SQIVND (reference sequence). Between the trimmed V and J ends, which lost 1 base and 2 bases, there was a span of 23 bases. Here the CDR3 DNA reads TGTGCCAGTAGTATAGCCCCCCTCGGGGGTACACCGCCACAAGAGACCCAGTACTTC. Its protein product is CASSIAPLGGTPPQETQYF.

The chain recombines TRBV29-1 with TRBJ2-1; maybe TRBD1 (6 bases). Looked up from germline, CDR1 is SQVTM and CDR2 is ANQGSEA. The CDR3 contains 15 residues. V was trimmed by 2 bases and J by 4 bases, leaving 15 bases between them. CDR3 coding DNA: TGCAGCGTTGAAACTACAGGGTTGTGGTACAATGAGCAGTTCTTC. It encodes CSVETTGLWYNEQFF.

The J gene is TRBJ1-2, the V gene TRBV2; no firm D call. This CDR3 is built from 13 residues. Trimming shortened V by 4 bases and J by 5 bases, and 11 bases separated the two germline ends. The germline gives CDR1 SNHLY, CDR2 FYNNEI. The chain's CDR3 is CASSAGKKYGYTF. The CDR3, as DNA: TGTGCCAGCAGTGCTGGCAAGAAGTATGGCTACACCTTC.

V usage is TRBV15 and J usage is TRBJ2-1; D possibly matches TRBD1 or TRBD2 (5 bases each). CDR3 size: 15 residues. CDR1 is LNHNV and CDR2 is YYDKDF in the germline V gene (reference sequence). The V end was cut by 0 bases, the J end by 7 bases, with 13 bases between. In DNA form, the CDR3 reads TGTGCCACCAGCAGAGATCCCGGGACGCCGAATGAGCAGTTCTTC. This translates into CATSRDPGTPNEQFF.

V gene TRBV19 combines with J gene TRBJ1-6; D perhaps matches TRBD1 (5 bases). This CDR3 contains 14 residues. V shed 1 base and J shed 8 bases, with 9 bases lying between them. CDR1 and CDR2 from the germline V gene are LNHDA and SQIVND (reference sequence). The CDR3: CASSIGGDDSPLHF. CDR3 coding DNA: TGTGCCAGTAGTATAGGGGGGGACGATTCACCCCTCCACTTT. The full variable domain, its missing parts supplied by reference TRBV19 and TRBJ1-6, is DGGITQSPKYLFRKEGQNVTLSCEQNLNHDAMYWYRQDPGQGLRLIYYSQIVNDFQKGDIAEGYSVSREKKESFPLTVTSAQKNPTAFYLCASSIGGDDSPLHFGNGTRLTVT.

The CDR3, as DNA: TGTGCCAGCTCCGCAGGGGCCGTGAACGAGCAGTACTTC. This encodes CASSAGAVNEQYF. The rearrangement uses TRBV18 and TRBJ2-7; maybe TRBD1 (6 bases). Germline values: CDR1 KGHSH, CDR2 LQKENI. The CDR3 contains 13 residues. Between the trimmed V and J ends, which lost 6 bases and 5 bases, there was a span of 14 bases. The complete variable domain, with remaining parts taken from reference TRBV18 and TRBJ2-7, reads NAGVMQNPRHLVRRRGQEARLRCSPMKGHSHVYWYRQLPEEGLKFMVYLQKENIIDESGMPKERFSAEFPKEGPSILRIQQVVRGDSAAYFCASSAGAVNEQYFGPGTRLTVT.

The chain joins TRBV5-4 to TRBJ2-7; TRBD1 agrees at 9 bases. Trimming removed 0 bases from V and 5 bases from J; junction bases left unmatched: 3. The germline V gene encodes CDR1 SGHNT and CDR2 YYREEE (reference sequence). CDR3 size: 14 residues. CDR3 DNA sequence: TGTGCCAGCAGCTTGGGGGACAGGGTCGACGAGCAGTACTTC. This encodes CASSLGDRVDEQYF.

The chain joins TRBV19 to TRBJ1-1, with unresolved D. The CDR3 spans 16 residues. V was pared by 0 bases and J by 2 bases, with 13 bases between. Germline V lookup: CDR1 LNHDA, CDR2 SQIVND (reference sequence). CDR3 residues: CASSIDVNSANTEAFF. CDR3 nucleotides: TGTGCCAGTAGTATAGATGTGAACAGTGCAAACACTGAAGCTTTCTTT.

In the case of this clone: In the same sample, other DNA sequences code for this CDR3. The chain has TRBV4-2 and TRBJ1-4, with a weak D call TRBD1 (5 bases). Trimming left V 1 base short and J 8 bases short, with 11 bases between. The CDR3 is made up of 14 amino acids. Germline lookup yields CDR1 LGHNA and CDR2 YNFKEQ. The CDR3 protein is CASSQGQGREKLFF. As DNA, the CDR3 is TGTGCCAGCAGCCAAGGTCAGGGAAGAGAAAAACTGTTTTTT.

The V gene is TRBV21-1, the J gene TRBJ1-5. TRBV21-1 is tagged as a pseudogene. The CDR3 is 16 amino acids. CDR3 in amino acids: CASPWWGRDSNQPQHF. The CDR3 DNA is TGTGCCAGCCCTTGGTGGGGGAGGGATAGCAATCAGCCCCAGCATTTT.

This chain uses TRBV6-6 with TRBJ1-5, with 7 bases aligning to TRBD1. V was pared by 4 bases and J by 2 bases, with 2 bases of the junction left unmatched. CDR3 length equals 14 residues. Germline loops: CDR1 MNHNY, CDR2 SVGAGI (reference sequence). The CDR3: CASSSQGRNQPQHF. CDR3 in DNA: TGTGCCAGCAGTTCACAGGGGCGCAATCAGCCCCAGCATTTT.

This clone has only a few counts. The chain joins TRBV6-1 to TRBJ1-2; TRBD1 aligns across 8 bases. The ends lost 4 bases at V and 6 bases at J; junction bases unmatched: 13. The V gene's germline CDR1 is MNHNS and CDR2 SASEGT. This CDR3 contains 16 residues. The CDR3 sequence is CASSGQGAIGVDGYTF. The DNA for the CDR3 is TGTGCCAGCAGTGGGCAGGGGGCAATTGGAGTGGATGGCTACACCTTC.

The V call is TRBV5-1, the J call TRBJ1-2, with 10 bases identical to TRBD1. Per germline, CDR1 SGHRS and CDR2 YFSETQ. Germline trimming cut 5 bases from V and 7 bases from J; bases unmatched to any gene: 11. The CDR3 is 15 amino acids. The DNA for the CDR3 is TGCGCCAGCAGATACGGGACAGGGGTCCCAGCTGGCTACACCTTC. Its protein product is CASRYGTGVPAGYTF.

The rearrangement uses TRBV15 and TRBJ2-5, with D perhaps TRBD2 (5 bases). CDR3 length: 16 residues. Germline loops: CDR1 LNHNV, CDR2 YYDKDF (reference sequence). With 0 bases removed from V and 0 bases from J, the gap between germline ends came to 11 bases. CDR3: CATSRDVWTYQETQYF. CDR3 coding DNA: TGTGCCACCAGCAGAGACGTCTGGACTTACCAAGAGACCCAGTACTTC.

The genes are TRBV7-2 and TRBJ2-2, with 9 bases lining up with TRBD1. CDR3 length: 16 amino acids. Germline CDR1 SGHTA, CDR2 FQGNSA. J was trimmed by 4 bases and V by 6 bases; bases with no gene match: 9. The CDR3 nucleotides are TGTGCCAGCAGGTTCACAGGGGGCGCCGGCACCGGGGAGCTGTTTTTT. Protein product: CASRFTGGAGTGELFF.